This TCR beta chain was profiled in a study of OX40 agonist ivuxolimab in advanced cancers. V was trimmed by 3 bases and J by 0 bases, leaving 9 bases between them. Germline assignment: CDR1 SEHNR and CDR2 FQNEAQ (reference sequence). The CDR3 is 14 amino acids. Here immunoSEQ multiplex PCR was the method, and the copy in TCRdb shows in-frame clones only, minus some. The profile shows 13,000 to 15,000 clones, approximately 80% of them singletons. Sequenced material: CD4+ or CD8+ T cells sorted from blood, taken in a trial of the OX40 agonist ivuxolimab. This rearrangement joins TRBV7-9 to TRBJ2-7; TRBD1 or TRBD2 may be the D gene (5 bases each). This sequence originates from an adult with an advanced solid tumor such as melanoma, head and neck, liver or kidney cancer. CDR3 bases: TGTGCCAGCAGCTTTGGGGGAGCCTCCTACGAGCAGTACTTC. Translated, it gives CASSFGGASYEQYF.